This T cell receptor beta chain was profiled in a study of shared clonotypes between healthy human individuals. General study points: Sampling involved blood alone; tissue repertoires likely differ.

The CDR3 sequence is 15 residues long. Trimming took 3 bases from V and 10 from J; bases not matched to a gene: 10. The germline V gene has CDR1 SEHNR and CDR2 FQNEAQ (reference sequence). Sequenced by immunoSEQ multiplex PCR; TCRdb stores in-frame clones only, minus some. The sample yields roughly 95,000 clones, around 47% seen once. Concerning this clone: Its target is unknown.

Sequencing was performed on PBMCs. This sequence joins TRBV7-9 and TRBJ2-5; the match to TRBD2 covers 11 bases. The receptor was derived from a woman aged 40 to 50 in good health. Some clones in this sample may be carry-over from other donors' samples. CDR3 nucleotides: TGTGCCAGCAGCTTCCTAGCGGGAGGACCGGGGGGCCAGTACTTC. This translates into CASSFLAGGPGGQYF.